These T cell receptor beta chains were read from a single sample in a study of T cell responses to AZD1222 COVID-19 vaccine. Some clones are missing from TCRdb's copy, which holds only in-frame ones; the method was immunoSEQ multiplex PCR. The table shows approximately 130,000 clones, with approximately 90% occurring only once. The sample in question was peripheral blood, obtained on day 0 of MenACWY control vaccination. The receptors shown here come from an adult in good health. The CDR3 runs from the conserved cysteine through the conserved F or W. A D gene is named only where the DNA matches it firmly. Rows may omit the clone size; those that give it use once, few, many or a size class.

D: .; J: TRBJ2-7; size: few; V: TRBV24-1; DNA: TGTGCCACCAGTGATTCCTACGAGCAGTACTTC; CDR3: CATSDSYEQYF
D: .; J: TRBJ1-2; size: once; V: TRBV2; DNA: TGTGCCAGCAGTGTGAGGGGATCTAACTATGGCTACACCTTC; CDR3: CASSVRGSNYGYTF
D: .; J: TRBJ1-2; size: .; V: TRBV2; DNA: TGTGCCAGCAGGGGCGAAGGATTACCTAACTATGGCTACACCTTC; CDR3: CASRGEGLPNYGYTF
D: .; J: TRBJ1-6; size: .; V: TRBV19; DNA: TGTGCCAGTAGTATAGAAGCAGGGCTTCGGGTTGGATCACCCCTCCACTTT; CDR3: CASSIEAGLRVGSPLHF
D: .; J: TRBJ2-7; size: .; V: TRBV7-2; DNA: TGTGCCAGCAGCTTCCCCCCCTCCTACGAGCAGTACTTC; CDR3: CASSFPPSYEQYF
D: TRBD1; J: TRBJ1-1; size: .; V: TRBV10-1; DNA: TGCGCCAGCAGACCCGGGACAGGGTTCACTGAAGCTTTCTTT; CDR3: CASRPGTGFTEAFF
D: .; J: TRBJ2-1; size: .; V: TRBV12-3/TRBV12-4; DNA: TGTGCCAGCAGTCCCATAAGGACAAATGAGCAGTTCTTC; CDR3: CASSPIRTNEQFF
D: TRBD1; J: TRBJ1-1; size: .; V: TRBV5-1; DNA: TGCGCCAGCATTCCGGGACAGGGGGCGCAGAACACTGAAGCTTTCTTT; CDR3: CASIPGQGAQNTEAFF
D: .; J: TRBJ2-3; size: .; V: TRBV10-1; DNA: TGCGCCAGCTCCAGCCGGAGGAATAAGGTAGATACGCAGTATTTT; CDR3: CASSSRRNKVDTQYF
D: TRBD1; J: TRBJ1-3; size: .; V: TRBV2; DNA: TGTGCCAGCAGCGGGACAGGGGGAAACACCATATATTTT; CDR3: CASSGTGGNTIYF
D: .; J: TRBJ1-1; size: once; V: TRBV13; DNA: TGTGCCAGCAGCTTAGGGCAGATAAGGAACACTGAAGCTTTCTTT; CDR3: CASSLGQIRNTEAFF
D: TRBD2; J: TRBJ2-1; size: once; V: TRBV19; DNA: TGTGCCACCAGAAATGTAGCGGGAGGATACAATGAGCAGTTCTTC; CDR3: CATRNVAGGYNEQFF
D: .; J: TRBJ2-1; size: .; V: TRBV19; DNA: TGTGCCAGTAGGACGAGGGAACTCGGGTATAGGGAGTTCTTC; CDR3: CASRTRELGYREFF
D: .; J: TRBJ1-2; size: .; V: TRBV6-5; DNA: TGTGCCAGCAGTTACGACCGGGGGTATGGCTACACCTTC; CDR3: CASSYDRGYGYTF
D: TRBD1; J: TRBJ1-1; size: .; V: TRBV6-5; DNA: TGTGCCAGCACCACGGACAGGGGGCGCACTGAAGCTTTCTTT; CDR3: CASTTDRGRTEAFF
D: TRBD2; J: TRBJ2-7; size: .; V: TRBV5-4; DNA: TGTGCCAGCAGCTTGGGTATGTCTAGCGGGGGCTACGAGCAGTACTTC; CDR3: CASSLGMSSGGYEQYF
D: .; J: TRBJ1-1; size: .; V: TRBV5-5; DNA: TGTGCCAGCAGCTTGGGAACTTTGTACGGCACTGAAGCTTTCTTT; CDR3: CASSLGTLYGTEAFF
D: .; J: TRBJ1-3; size: .; V: TRBV3-1/TRBV3-2; DNA: TGTGCCAGCGGGATAATTCAGGTAGGTGGAAACACCATATATTTT; CDR3: CASGIIQVGGNTIYF
D: .; J: TRBJ2-3; size: .; V: TRBV7-2; DNA: TGTGCCAGCAGCTTAGGCCCCCTCACAGATACGCAGTATTTT; CDR3: CASSLGPLTDTQYF
D: TRBD1; J: TRBJ1-1; size: .; V: TRBV6-2/TRBV6-3; DNA: TGTGCCAGCAGTTACACCGTTGGGGACAGTCTCAACACTGAAGCTTTCTTT; CDR3: CASSYTVGDSLNTEAFF
D: .; J: TRBJ1-2; size: once; V: TRBV6-2/TRBV6-3; DNA: TGTGCCAGCAGTTACCGACGGGGAGCTAACTATGGCTACACCTTC; CDR3: CASSYRRGANYGYTF
D: TRBD1; J: TRBJ2-7; size: .; V: TRBV30; DNA: TGTGCCTGGAGTCACAGGGGAAATTACGAGCAGTACTTC; CDR3: CAWSHRGNYEQYF
D: TRBD1; J: TRBJ1-1; size: .; V: TRBV12-3/TRBV12-4; DNA: TGTGCCAGCAGTACAGGGGGCATATCTGAAGCTTTCTTT; CDR3: CASSTGGISEAFF
D: .; J: TRBJ2-1; size: .; V: TRBV20-1; DNA: TGCAGTGCTAGTAGTCCCAATGAGCAGTTCTTC; CDR3: CSASSPNEQFF
D: .; J: TRBJ2-1; size: .; V: TRBV6-5; DNA: TGTGCCAGCACCGAGGTATTATACAATGAGCAGTTCTTC; CDR3: CASTEVLYNEQFF
D: TRBD2; J: TRBJ2-7; size: .; V: TRBV6-5; DNA: TGTGCCAGCGTCCCCAAGCGGGAGACCCACGAGCAGTACTTC; CDR3: CASVPKRETHEQYF
D: .; J: TRBJ2-2; size: .; V: TRBV2; DNA: TGTGCCAGCAGTTCTGGGGGGAACACCGGGGAGCTGTTTTTT; CDR3: CASSSGGNTGELFF
D: .; J: TRBJ1-5; size: .; V: TRBV23-1; DNA: TGCGCCAGCAGTCAAGGCGGGTGGGCGGGCCTGAATCAGCCCCAGCATTTT; CDR3: CASSQGGWAGLNQPQHF
D: .; J: TRBJ1-2; size: once; V: TRBV3-1/TRBV3-2; DNA: TGTGCCAGCAGCCAAGACTCGCAGGGCTATGGCTACACCTTC; CDR3: CASSQDSQGYGYTF
D: TRBD1; J: TRBJ1-4; size: .; V: TRBV24-1; DNA: TGTGCCACCAGCCAGGGGGCGTATGAAAAACTGTTTTTT; CDR3: CATSQGAYEKLFF
D: .; J: TRBJ2-1; size: .; V: TRBV12-3/TRBV12-4; DNA: TGTGCCAGCAGCCCCGCCCGAGAGCAGTTCTTC; CDR3: CASSPAREQFF
D: .; J: TRBJ1-2; size: .; V: TRBV15; DNA: TGTGCCACCAGCAGACCCAAGGGAGGGAGCAGCTATGGCTACACCTTC; CDR3: CATSRPKGGSSYGYTF
D: .; J: TRBJ1-2; size: .; V: TRBV28; DNA: TGTGCCAGCAGGGGGGGTGGTGGCTACACCTTC; CDR3: CASRGGGGYTF
D: .; J: TRBJ2-2; size: .; V: TRBV27; DNA: TGTGCCAGCAGTTTGGCAGGGGGGTCCACCGGGGAGCTGTTTTTT; CDR3: CASSLAGGSTGELFF
D: .; J: TRBJ1-6; size: .; V: TRBV6-5; DNA: TGTGCCAGCGGTCGGGGTATAGGTTCACCCCTCCACTTT; CDR3: CASGRGIGSPLHF
D: TRBD1; J: TRBJ1-1; size: once; V: TRBV12-3/TRBV12-4; DNA: TGTGCCAGCAGTTCGATCGAACAGGGGGAAGCTTTCTTT; CDR3: CASSSIEQGEAFF
D: .; J: TRBJ2-1; size: .; V: TRBV7-3; DNA: TGTGCCAGCAGCCCTTTTCTGTCGAGCTACAATGAGCAGTTCTTC; CDR3: CASSPFLSSYNEQFF
D: .; J: TRBJ1-1; size: once; V: TRBV3-1/TRBV3-2; DNA: TGTGCCAGCAGCCAAGTTCCGATGGCTACTGAAGCTTTCTTT; CDR3: CASSQVPMATEAFF
D: .; J: TRBJ1-2; size: .; V: TRBV5-4; DNA: TGTGCCAGCAGCTTGGCCGGTCGGACAGCTCCGAACCGCCTCTATGGCTACACCTTC; CDR3: CASSLAGRTAPNRLYGYTF
D: .; J: TRBJ2-3; size: .; V: TRBV5-1; DNA: TGCGCCAGCAGCTTGGAGCACAGGGAGACAGATACGCAGTATTTT; CDR3: CASSLEHRETDTQYF
D: TRBD2; J: TRBJ2-1; size: .; V: TRBV29-1; DNA: TGCAGCGTTGATGTGACAGGGGCTAGCGGGAGGGCCATGAATGAGCAGTTCTTC; CDR3: CSVDVTGASGRAMNEQFF
D: .; J: TRBJ1-2; size: .; V: TRBV19; DNA: TGTGCCAGTAGTAGGGGACTTGTCGATGGCTACACCTTC; CDR3: CASSRGLVDGYTF
D: .; J: TRBJ2-2; size: .; V: TRBV7-3; DNA: TGTGCCAGCAGCTTTGCAGGGATAACCGGGGAGCTGTTTTTT; CDR3: CASSFAGITGELFF
D: .; J: TRBJ2-2; size: .; V: TRBV7-2; DNA: TGTGCCAGCAGCTTAAATCGGGTCACCGGGGAGCTGTTTTTT; CDR3: CASSLNRVTGELFF
D: .; J: TRBJ2-1; size: .; V: TRBV2; DNA: TGTGCCAGCACTAGGGACCAGGGGGGCTACAATGAGCAGTTCTTC; CDR3: CASTRDQGGYNEQFF
D: TRBD2; J: TRBJ2-3; size: .; V: TRBV9; DNA: TGTGCCAGCAGCGCCCCAAGTAGTGCGGGGGGAGCAGATACGCAGTATTTT; CDR3: CASSAPSSAGGADTQYF
D: .; J: TRBJ2-7; size: .; V: TRBV6-5; DNA: TGTGCCAGCAGTTACGGACAGCATTACGAGCAGTACTTC; CDR3: CASSYGQHYEQYF
D: TRBD2; J: TRBJ2-3; size: .; V: TRBV30; DNA: TGTGCCTGGGGACTAGCGGTTCCAGATACGCAGTATTTT; CDR3: CAWGLAVPDTQYF
D: TRBD1; J: TRBJ1-2; size: .; V: TRBV28; DNA: TGTGCCAGCAGTTCATACCGCTGGACAGGGGACCTCTTC; CDR3: CASSSYRWTGDLF
D: TRBD2; J: TRBJ2-1; size: few; V: TRBV5-6; DNA: TGTGCCAGCAGCTTCGGGCTTAGCGGGAGCTCCTACAATGAGCAGTTCTTC; CDR3: CASSFGLSGSSYNEQFF
D: .; J: TRBJ1-1; size: .; V: TRBV7-2; DNA: TGTGCCAGCAGCTCCGGGCGGAACACTGAAGCTTTCTTT; CDR3: CASSSGRNTEAFF